These 23 T cell receptor beta chains originate from one sample sequenced in a study of T cells in Graves' hyperthyroidism and ophthalmopathy (dated by TCRdb to about 2019). The library was produced with multiplex PCR. The sample was run on an Illumina HiSeq 2000. TCR beta CDR3 regions were amplified from RNA transcripts. A first-round RT-PCR of the TCR CDR3 used the HTBI primer set with the Qiagen OneStep RT-PCR kit. The raw public reads went through TCRdb reprocessing: fastp at Q25, MiXCR clone calling, in-frame beta chains kept. CDR3 protein sequences are deduplicated, and each keeps its most common genes and DNA. Recorded for this sample are about half a million distinct CDR3 sequences; roughly 24% of them occurred a single time. Approximately 11% of the sample rests with the top ten. Sequencing was done on a sample of blood. Receptor source: a woman in her twenties or thirties with Graves' ophthalmopathy.

This clonotype was found many times. The rearrangement joins TRBV6-2 or TRBV6-3 to TRBJ2-2; D is perhaps TRBD2 (6 bases). Trimming pared 2 bases from V and 4 bases from J, leaving 11 bases between. The V gene's germline CDR1 is MNHEY and CDR2 SVGEGT. The CDR3 extends over 15 amino acids. The CDR3 spells CASSYGRISTGELFF. The CDR3, as DNA: TGTGCCAGCAGTTACGGGAGGATATCCACCGGGGAGCTGTTTTTT.

Remarks on this clonotype: A much larger clone is a single base away; this may be a read error. V usage is TRBV2 and J usage is TRBJ2-7; 9 bases match TRBD1. The V gene's germline CDR1 is SNHLY and CDR2 FYNNEI. This CDR3 is built from 13 residues. Trimming at V came to 6 bases and at J to 7 bases, leaving 7 bases not matched to a gene. CDR3 residues: CASRQTGGSEQYV. CDR3 nucleotides: TGTGCCAGCAGGCAGACAGGGGGAAGTGAGCAGTACGTC.

This chain links TRBV6-5 with TRBJ2-6, with D possibly being TRBD2 (6 bases). V lost 4 bases and J 2 bases, leaving 9 bases between the germline ends. There are 15 residues in the CDR3. CDR1 is MNHEY, CDR2 SVGAGI, per germline. The CDR3 here is CASSSAGTGANVLTF. DNA of the CDR3: TGTGCCAGCAGTTCGGCGGGGACTGGGGCCAACGTCCTGACTTTC.

The table lists this clonotype with many counts. The chain uses TRBV11-3 and TRBJ1-1; TRBD1 matches 8 bases. The V and J ends lost 1 base and 1 base, in that order; junction bases with no gene match: 2. The CDR3 has 15 amino acids. Germline CDR1 is SGHNT and CDR2 is YENEEA. CDR3 nucleotide sequence: TGTGCCAGCAGCTTAGGTGGACAGGGGAACACTGAAGCTTTCTTT. It codes for CASSLGGQGNTEAFF.

Ten or more counts support this clonotype. CDR3 protein: CASSQDRQDSYEQYF. In DNA, the CDR3 is TGCGCCAGCAGCCAAGATAGACAGGATTCCTACGAGCAGTACTTC. The chain employs TRBV4-3 and TRBJ2-7; TRBD1 might be the D (6 bases). CDR3 length: 15 residues. From germline, CDR1 is LGHNA and CDR2 YSLEER. V was shortened by 0 bases and J by 1 base, with 10 bases between the two germline ends.

This clonotype was seen only a few times. The chain is built from TRBV20-1 and TRBJ1-1; D unresolved. CDR3 length equals 13 residues. From germline, CDR1 is DFQATT and CDR2 SNEGSKA (reference sequence). V gave up 4 bases and J gave up 6 bases, with 15 bases separating them. Written as DNA, the CDR3 is TGCAGTGCTACCCGGACCTACTCCCCTGAAGCTTTCTTT. It yields the protein CSATRTYSPEAFF.

This clonotype has ten or more counts. The chain links TRBV6-1 to TRBJ1-6, with 7 bases that match TRBD1. The CDR3 extends over 14 amino acids. V was pared by 6 bases and J by 9 bases, with 8 bases of the junction left unmatched. Per the germline V gene, CDR1 is MNHNS and CDR2 is SASEGT. CDR3: CASRSQGTGSPLHF. The CDR3 DNA follows: TGTGCCAGCAGGTCACAGGGGACTGGTTCACCCCTCCACTTT.

This clonotype was seen at least ten times. The CDR3 spells CSAKEFPLAKNIQYF. Here the CDR3 DNA reads TGCAGTGCTAAGGAGTTCCCACTAGCCAAAAACATTCAGTACTTC. V is TRBV20-1 and J is TRBJ2-4; D is unresolved. The V gene's germline CDR1 is DFQATT and CDR2 SNEGSKA (reference sequence). Trimming shortened V by 4 bases and J by 0 bases, and 13 bases separated the two germline ends. The CDR3 extends over 15 amino acids.

DNA for the CDR3: TGTAGATCAGCGGGACACCCGAACACTGAAGCTTTCTTT. This encodes CRSAGHPNTEAFF. This sequence joins TRBV6-1 and TRBJ1-1; possibly TRBD1 for D (6 bases). The germline V gene has CDR1 MNHNS and CDR2 SASEGT. This CDR3 contains 13 residues.

The table lists this clonotype with many counts. The CDR3 region has the DNA TGTGCCAGCCAGACAGGGAAATTTAGCTACACCTTC. This gives the protein CASQTGKFSYTF. The chain links TRBV12-3 or TRBV12-4 to TRBJ1-2, with 7 bases matching TRBD1. Losses at the gene ends were 8 bases for V and 9 bases for J; bases not matched to a gene: 9. The CDR3 sequence is 12 residues long.

This clonotype was observed at least ten times. This chain links TRBV11-3 with TRBJ2-2; 9 positions match TRBD1. Trimming at V came to 4 bases and at J to 3 bases, leaving 6 bases not matched to a gene. The CDR3 runs to 16 residues. Germline V lookup: CDR1 SGHNT, CDR2 YENEEA. DNA for the CDR3: TGTGCCAGCAGCTCAACTGGACAGGGGTACACCGGGGAGCTGTTTTTT. Amino acids: CASSSTGQGYTGELFF.

CDR3 in DNA: TGTGCCAGCAGCGTGTCAGGGGGGGAATACACTGAAGCTTTCTTT. Translation: CASSVSGGEYTEAFF. V is TRBV9 and J is TRBJ1-1, with TRBD1 matching over 7 bases. The CDR3 extends over 15 amino acids. Trimming cost V 2 bases and J 3 bases; bases outside gene matches: 7. Germline values: CDR1 SGDLS, CDR2 YYNGEE.

About this clonotype itself: A read error may explain this, as a much larger clone is one base away. The V and J genes are TRBV11-2 and TRBJ2-2; D might be TRBD2 (6 bases). The germline gives CDR1 SGHAT, CDR2 FQNNGV. CDR3 size: 18 residues. CDR3 in DNA: TGTGCCAGCAGCTTGGTTCTATCGGGGGAGAAGGACACCTGGGAGCTGTTTTTT. As protein: CASSLVLSGEKDTWELFF.

The rearrangement joins TRBV11-2 to TRBJ2-5; D not certain. The germline gives CDR1 SGHAT, CDR2 FQNNGV. This CDR3 has 13 amino acids. Trimming removed 4 bases from V and 2 bases from J, with 8 bases in between. CDR3 loop: CASSYVVQETQYF. The DNA for the CDR3 is TGTGCCAGCAGCTACGTCGTGCAAGAGACCCAGTACTTC.

Ten or more counts support this clonotype. The chain carries TRBV11-2 and TRBJ2-7; D not resolved. Germline CDR1 reads SGHAT; CDR2 reads FQNNGV. V was shortened by 3 bases and J by 3 bases, with 9 bases between the two germline ends. The CDR3 is 13 residues long. The CDR3 region is CASSFSELYEQYF. CDR3 coding DNA: TGTGCCAGCAGCTTCTCGGAGCTCTACGAGCAGTACTTC.

In its sample, this clonotype was seen many times. V gene TRBV29-1 combines with J gene TRBJ1-2; no firm D call. Trimming shortened V by 2 bases and J by 5 bases, and 3 bases separated the two germline ends. In germline, CDR1 is SQVTM, CDR2 ANQGSEA. The CDR3 is 10 amino acids. The DNA of the CDR3 is TGCAGCGTTGAAACTTATGGCTACACCTTC. Translating it yields CSVETYGYTF.

A few counts support this clonotype. The chain joins TRBV7-3 to TRBJ2-6, with 7 positions matching TRBD2. Trimming removed 5 bases from V and 0 bases from J; junction bases left unmatched: 10. The CDR3 is 18 amino acids. Germline CDR1 and CDR2: SGHTA and FQGTGA. The CDR3 is CASSPRSGVTSGANVLTF. DNA of the CDR3: TGTGCCAGCAGCCCGAGAAGCGGGGTGACCTCTGGGGCCAACGTCCTGACTTTC. Full variable domain (missing parts from reference TRBV7-3 and TRBJ2-6): GAGVSQTPSNKVTEKGKYVELRCDPISGHTALYWYRQSLGQGPEFLIYFQGTGAADDSGLPNDRFFAVRPEGSVSTLKIQRTERGDSAVYLCASSPRSGVTSGANVLTFGAGSRLTVL.

The V and J genes are TRBV12-3 or TRBV12-4 and TRBJ1-2, with 9 positions matching TRBD1. This CDR3 has 16 amino acids. V was pared by 1 base and J by 5 bases, with 8 bases of the junction left unmatched. This CDR3 is CASSLGLPGQGYGYTF. Written as DNA, the CDR3 is TGTGCCAGCAGTTTAGGACTACCGGGACAGGGATATGGCTACACCTTC.

This clonotype has at least ten counts. In DNA form, the CDR3 reads TGTGCCAGCAGCTTAAGTTCGGGACAGCCTTACGAGCAGTACTTC. This encodes CASSLSSGQPYEQYF. The chain employs TRBV7-3 and TRBJ2-7; TRBD1 aligns across 7 bases. CDR3 length: 15 amino acids. CDR1 is SGHTA and CDR2 is FQGTGA in the germline V gene. V trimming: 1 base; J trimming: 4 bases; junction bases outside the gene matches: 7.

To note about this clonotype: At one boundary the junction diverges from the germline segment, which might be a read error. The chain carries TRBV25-1 and TRBJ1-3; 7 bases align to TRBD1. The germline gives CDR1 MGHDK, CDR2 SYGVNS. The CDR3 runs 16 residues. The CDR3 nucleotides are TGTGCCAGCAGCTACGGACAGGATTCATCTGGAAACGCCATATATTTT. Protein: CASSYGQDSSGNAIYF.

In this sample, this clonotype turned up many times. The chain links TRBV12-3 or TRBV12-4 to TRBJ1-2; D uncertain. The CDR3 covers 11 residues. The V gene lost 6 bases and the J gene lost 8 bases, with 10 bases spanning the gap. The CDR3 spells CASRPREGYTF. The CDR3 DNA follows: TGTGCCAGCAGGCCACGGGAAGGCTACACCTTC.

This clonotype was seen repeatedly, ten times or more. J is TRBJ1-2 and V is TRBV10-3; D is unclear. V gave up 3 bases and J gave up 3 bases, with 5 bases separating them. This CDR3 contains 12 residues. Germline CDR1 reads ENHRY; CDR2 reads SYGVKD. As DNA, the CDR3 is TGTGCCATCAGTGAATCGGACTATGGCTACACCTTC. Translation gives CAISESDYGYTF.

This clonotype appeared many times. The V gene is TRBV11-2, the J gene TRBJ1-2; TRBD1 might be the D (5 bases). The germline V and J ends were trimmed by 3 bases and 4 bases, with 12 bases remaining between them. CDR1 SGHAT and CDR2 FQNNGV come from the germline V gene. This CDR3 comprises 14 residues. The DNA for the CDR3 is TGTGCCAGCAGCTTCCTGGACACCATCTATGGCTACACCTTC. Residues: CASSFLDTIYGYTF.